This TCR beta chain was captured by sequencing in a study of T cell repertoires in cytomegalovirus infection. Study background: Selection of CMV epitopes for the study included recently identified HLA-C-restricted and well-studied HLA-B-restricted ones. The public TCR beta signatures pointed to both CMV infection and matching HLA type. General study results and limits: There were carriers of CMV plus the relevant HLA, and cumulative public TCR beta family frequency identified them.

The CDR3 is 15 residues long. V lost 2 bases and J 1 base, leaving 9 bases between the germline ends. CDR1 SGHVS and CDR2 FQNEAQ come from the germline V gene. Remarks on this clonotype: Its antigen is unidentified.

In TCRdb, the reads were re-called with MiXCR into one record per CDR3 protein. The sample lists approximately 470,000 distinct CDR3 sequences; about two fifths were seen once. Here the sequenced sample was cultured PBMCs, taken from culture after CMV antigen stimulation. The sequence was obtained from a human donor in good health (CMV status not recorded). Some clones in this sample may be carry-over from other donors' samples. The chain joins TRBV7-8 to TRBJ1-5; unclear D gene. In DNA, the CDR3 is TGTGCCAGCAGCTTATCGGTGTCAAGCAATCAGCCCCAGCATTTT. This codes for CASSLSVSSNQPQHF.